A single sample gave rise to the 9 T cell receptor beta chains below, sequenced in a study of blood T cell repertoires in COVID-19. Repertoires were generated with immunoSEQ multiplex PCR, while TCRdb's copy carries only in-frame clones and drops some. In the table there are 200,000 to 250,000 clones, roughly 84% of which are singletons. The sequencing sample was made of peripheral blood. The receptors here all came from a man aged 25-45 years with active or convalescent COVID-19.

The rearrangement links TRBV6-5 to TRBJ2-1, with TRBD2 matching over 7 bases. Germline V lookup: CDR1 MNHEY, CDR2 SVGAGI. There are 14 residues in the CDR3. J was trimmed by 3 bases and V by 10 bases; bases with no gene match: 9. The DNA of the CDR3 is TGTGCCACTACGGGTCTAGCGGACTACAATGAGCAGTTCTTC. Amino acid sequence: CATTGLADYNEQFF.

This chain joins TRBV7-2 and TRBJ2-7; TRBD1 aligns across 7 bases. Looked up from germline, CDR1 is SGHTA and CDR2 is FQGNSA. J was trimmed by 5 bases and V by 5 bases; bases with no gene match: 9. The CDR3 extends over 14 amino acids. The CDR3 bases are TGTGCCAGCAGCAGAGGTTTAGGGGGCGACGAGCAGTACTTC. It yields the protein CASSRGLGGDEQYF.

The chain employs TRBV6-2 or TRBV6-3 and TRBJ2-3, with a weak D call TRBD2 (6 bases). Trimming shortened V by 5 bases and J by 6 bases, and 12 bases separated the two germline ends. CDR1 is MNHEY, CDR2 SVGEGT, per germline. This CDR3 contains 13 residues. The CDR3 nucleotides read TGTGCCAGCAGTGGGGACTGGTCGGATACGCAGTATTTT. Residues: CASSGDWSDTQYF.

The chain is built from TRBV6-5 and TRBJ1-5; maybe TRBD1 (5 bases). The CDR3 spans 15 residues. Trimming shortened V by 7 bases and J by 0 bases, and 13 bases separated the two germline ends. Per germline, CDR1 MNHEY and CDR2 SVGAGI. The CDR3 DNA sequence: TGTGCCAGCAAGGTCCAGGACACTAGCAATCAGCCCCAGCATTTT. Its protein product is CASKVQDTSNQPQHF.

Notes on this clone: The junction and the germline gene differ at one end; a read error may be behind it. The identical CDR3 is also encoded by other nucleotide sequences in the sample. The V call is TRBV5-1, the J call TRBJ2-7; a possible D gene is TRBD1 (6 bases). CDR1 and CDR2 (germline): SGHRS, YFSETQ. CDR3 size: 15 residues. The CDR3 reads CASSTGQLGSYEQYF. The CDR3 DNA sequence: TGTGCCAGCAGCACTGGACAGTTGGGCTCCTACGAGCAGTACTTC.

J is TRBJ2-1 and V is TRBV10-1; 7 bases line up with TRBD1. CDR1 is WNHNN and CDR2 is SYGVQD in the germline V gene (reference sequence). The CDR3 loop spans 13 amino acids. The V and J ends lost 6 bases and 4 bases, in that order; junction bases with no gene match: 3. CDR3 region: CASSQGVYNEQFF. The DNA for the CDR3 is TGCGCCAGCAGCCAGGGGGTATACAATGAGCAGTTCTTC.

This clone was observed a few times. The J gene is TRBJ1-5, the V gene TRBV4-3; D possibly corresponds to TRBD1 (6 bases). V lost 2 bases and J lost 0, with 11 bases in between. Germline CDR1 and CDR2: LGHNA and YSLEER. The CDR3 totals 16 residues. The CDR3 is CASSQSRGGSNQPQHF. CDR3 nucleotides: TGCGCCAGCAGCCAATCCAGGGGCGGTAGCAATCAGCCCCAGCATTTT.

This clone was seen more than once but under ten times. This chain connects TRBV7-2 to TRBJ1-2; possible D gene TRBD1, 5 bases. Trimming stripped 1 base from V and 4 bases from J, with 16 bases between. The germline V gene encodes CDR1 SGHTA and CDR2 FQGNSA. This CDR3 has 16 residues. CDR3 residues: CASSLDPWGVVYGYTF. The CDR3 DNA is TGTGCCAGCAGCTTAGACCCTTGGGGGGTCGTCTATGGCTACACCTTC.

V and J are TRBV18 and TRBJ2-6, with a tentative D call TRBD2 (5 bases). V was shortened by 6 bases and J by 4 bases, with 19 bases between the two germline ends. The CDR3 length is 17 residues. CDR1 and CDR2 from the germline V gene are KGHSH and LQKENI. CDR3: CASSLRVGKPGANVLTF. The CDR3 DNA is TGTGCCAGCTCCCTAAGAGTCGGGAAACCAGGGGCCAACGTCCTGACTTTC.